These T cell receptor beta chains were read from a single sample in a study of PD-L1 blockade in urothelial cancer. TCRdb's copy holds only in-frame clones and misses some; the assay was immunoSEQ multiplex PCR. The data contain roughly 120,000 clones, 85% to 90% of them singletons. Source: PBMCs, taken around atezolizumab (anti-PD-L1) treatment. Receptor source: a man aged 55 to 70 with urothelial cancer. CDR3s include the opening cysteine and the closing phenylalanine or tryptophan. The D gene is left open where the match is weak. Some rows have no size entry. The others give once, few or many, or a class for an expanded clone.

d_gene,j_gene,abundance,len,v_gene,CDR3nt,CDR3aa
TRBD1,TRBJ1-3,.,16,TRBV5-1,TGCGCCAGCAGCCCGAGCAGGGGGACCAAGGGAAACACCATATATTTT,CASSPSRGTKGNTIYF
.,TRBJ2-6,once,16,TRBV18,TGTGCCAGCTCGCCTTTAAGTAGTTCTGGGGCCAACGTCCTGACTTTC,CASSPLSSSGANVLTF
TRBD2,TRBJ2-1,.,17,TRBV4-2,TGTGCCAGCAGCCAGGAAACCATCAGCGGGGGCCTCAATGAGCAGTTCTTC,CASSQETISGGLNEQFF
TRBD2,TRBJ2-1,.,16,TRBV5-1,TGCGCCAGCAGCTTGGAGGGTAGCGGGACCTACAATGAGCAGTTCTTC,CASSLEGSGTYNEQFF
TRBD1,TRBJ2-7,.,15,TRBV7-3,TGTGCCAGCAGCCCGGGACAGGGGGCCTCTCAAGAGCAGTACTTC,CASSPGQGASQEQYF
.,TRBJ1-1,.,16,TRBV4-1,TGCGCCAGCAGCAACCCCGTGGGAGAGCTGAACACTGAAGCTTTCTTT,CASSNPVGELNTEAFF
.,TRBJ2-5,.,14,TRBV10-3,TGTGCCATCAGTGAGTCGAGGGCCCAAGAGACCCAGTACTTC,CAISESRAQETQYF
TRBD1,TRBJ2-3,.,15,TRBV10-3,TGTGCCATCAGTGAGTCTGGGGACAGGGGAGATACGCAGTATTTT,CAISESGDRGDTQYF
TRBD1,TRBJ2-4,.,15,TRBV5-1,TGCGCCAGCAGCCGCCAAGGACAGGGGGCAGACATTCAGTACTTC,CASSRQGQGADIQYF
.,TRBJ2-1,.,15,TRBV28,TGTGCCAGCAGTTTAGAGGATGAGACCTACAATGAGCAGTTCTTC,CASSLEDETYNEQFF
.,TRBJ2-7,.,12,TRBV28,TGTGCCAGCAGTCGGGAGAGGTACGAGCAGTACTTC,CASSRERYEQYF
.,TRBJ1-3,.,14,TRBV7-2,TGTGCCAGCAGCAGGCCAGGGGCTGGAAACACCATATATTTT,CASSRPGAGNTIYF
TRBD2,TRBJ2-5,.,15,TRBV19,TGTGCCAGTAGTATGACTAGCGGGAGTAAGGAGACCCAGTACTTC,CASSMTSGSKETQYF
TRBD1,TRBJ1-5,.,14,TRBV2,TGTGCCAGCAGTCGGACAGGGGAGGATCAGCCCCAGCATTTT,CASSRTGEDQPQHF
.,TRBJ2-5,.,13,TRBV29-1,TGCAGCGTTGTCGGAGGGGACGGAGAGACCCAGTACTTC,CSVVGGDGETQYF
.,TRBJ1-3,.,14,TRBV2,TGTGCCAGCATTCAGGACAGTCCCGGAAACACCATATATTTT,CASIQDSPGNTIYF
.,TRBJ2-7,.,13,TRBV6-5,TGTGCCAGCAGTTCCGGGACTGGATACGAGCAGTACTTC,CASSSGTGYEQYF
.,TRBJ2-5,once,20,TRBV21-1,TGTGCCAGCAGCCTCCAACTAGCGGGAGGGCTCAAAGTTAGGAAAGAGACCCAGTACTTC,CASSLQLAGGLKVRKETQYF
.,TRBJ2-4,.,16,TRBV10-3,TGTGCCATCAGTGATATGGGAGGTGGTGGCAAAAACATTCAGTACTTC,CAISDMGGGGKNIQYF
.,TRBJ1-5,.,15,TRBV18,TGTGCCAGCTCACCCACGTCAGGGGTCGATCAGCCCCAGCATTTT,CASSPTSGVDQPQHF
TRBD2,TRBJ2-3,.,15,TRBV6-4,TGTGCCAGCAGCTCGCTAGCGGGGGCGTTAGATACGCAGTATTTT,CASSSLAGALDTQYF
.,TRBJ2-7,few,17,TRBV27,TGTGCCAGCAGGGCGAGCGGTATGGTGGCTATGGCCTACGAGCAGTACTTC,CASRASGMVAMAYEQYF
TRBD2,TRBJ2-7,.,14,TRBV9,TGTGCCAGCAGCGTTGGTAGCGGGTTCTACGAGCAGTACTTC,CASSVGSGFYEQYF
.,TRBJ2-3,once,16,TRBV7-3,TGTGCCAGCAGCCTGTTGACAGGAGGAATAACAGATACGCAGTATTTT,CASSLLTGGITDTQYF
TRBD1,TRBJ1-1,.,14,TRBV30,TGTGCCAGCCGCCGGACAGGGGGGGTCACTGAAGCTTTCTTT,CASRRTGGVTEAFF
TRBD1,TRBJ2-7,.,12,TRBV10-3,TGTGCCATCAGTGGGGGCAAGACAGGGTGGGACTTC,CAISGGKTGWDF
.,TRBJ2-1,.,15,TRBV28,TGTGCCAGTACCTCAGGGTCCCCCTCCTACAATGAGCAGTTCTTC,CASTSGSPSYNEQFF
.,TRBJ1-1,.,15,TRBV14,TGTGCCAGCAGCCAAGATTCCGGCGGACTCAGTAGAGCTTTCTTT,CASSQDSGGLSRAFF
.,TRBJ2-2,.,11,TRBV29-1,TGCAGCGTTGATATCGTCGGGGAGCTGTTTTTT,CSVDIVGELFF
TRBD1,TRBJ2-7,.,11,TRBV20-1,TGCAGTGCGAGCGACAGGGCCGAGCAGTACTTC,CSASDRAEQYF
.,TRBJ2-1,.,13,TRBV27,TGTGCCAGCAGTTTAAGCTGGTCCAATGAGCAGTTCTTC,CASSLSWSNEQFF
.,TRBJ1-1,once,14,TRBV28,TGTGCCAGCATCGGCAGGGGCAGAGTCACTGAAGCTTTCTTT,CASIGRGRVTEAFF
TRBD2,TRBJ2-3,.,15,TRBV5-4,TGTGCCAGCCAATTGGGGAGGGTAACTACAGATACGCAGTATTTT,CASQLGRVTTDTQYF
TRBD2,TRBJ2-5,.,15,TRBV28,TGTGCCAGCAGTTTCCGCGGGGGGGCCAAGGAGACCCAGTACTTC,CASSFRGGAKETQYF
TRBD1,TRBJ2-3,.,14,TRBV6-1,TGTGCCAGCAATCGGGACAGGGCTTCCGATACGCAGTATTTT,CASNRDRASDTQYF
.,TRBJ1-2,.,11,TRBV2,TGTGCCAGCACCGCGACAGGTCGTAACACCTTC,CASTATGRNTF
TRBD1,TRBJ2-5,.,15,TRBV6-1,TGTGCCAGCAGTACCGGGACAGGGCGCCAAGAGACCCAGTACTTC,CASSTGTGRQETQYF
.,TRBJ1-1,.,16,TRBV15,TGTGCCACCAGCAAGTCGAGCAGGGGAGATAACACTGAAGCTTTCTTT,CATSKSSRGDNTEAFF
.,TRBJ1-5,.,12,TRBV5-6,TGTGCCAGCAGCTACTTGGGCCAGCCCCAGCATTTT,CASSYLGQPQHF
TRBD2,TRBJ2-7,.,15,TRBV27,TGTGCCAGCGGCAGGGGAGCGGGGGCCTCCTCCGAGCAGTACTTC,CASGRGAGASSEQYF
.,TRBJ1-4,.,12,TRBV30,TGTGCCTGGAGTGGAACGGATGAAAAACTGTTTTTT,CAWSGTDEKLFF
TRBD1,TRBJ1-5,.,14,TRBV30,TGTGCCTGGAGTGTCGGGCAGGGGGGTCAGCCCCAGCATTTT,CAWSVGQGGQPQHF
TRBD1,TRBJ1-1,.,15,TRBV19,TGTGCCAGTAGTATTGTATCAGGGGGCACCACTGAAGCTTTCTTT,CASSIVSGGTTEAFF
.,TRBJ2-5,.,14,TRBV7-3,TGTGCCAGCAGCCTGGGCCCCAACGCAGAGACCCAGTACTTC,CASSLGPNAETQYF
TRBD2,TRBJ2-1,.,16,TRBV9,TGTGCCAGCAGCGTAGGGGCTAGCGGGGGTTACAATGAGCAGTTCTTC,CASSVGASGGYNEQFF
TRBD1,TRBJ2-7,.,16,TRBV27,TGTGCCAGCAGTTTTTACACAGGGGGCAAATCCTACGAGCAGTACTTC,CASSFYTGGKSYEQYF
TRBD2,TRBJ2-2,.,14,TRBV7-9,TGTGCCAGCAGCCCAGCCGGGAGGGCCGGGGAGCTGTTTTTT,CASSPAGRAGELFF
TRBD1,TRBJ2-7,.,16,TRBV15,TGTGCCACCAGCAGAGATCAAGGGACAGCCTCCTACGAGCAGTACTTC,CATSRDQGTASYEQYF
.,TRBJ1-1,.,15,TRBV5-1,TGCGCCAGCAGCCAAACAGGAGCATGGAACACTGAAGCTTTCTTT,CASSQTGAWNTEAFF
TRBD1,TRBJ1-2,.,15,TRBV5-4,TGTGCCAGCAGGGCATGGGGACAGGAGGACTATGGCTACACCTTC,CASRAWGQEDYGYTF